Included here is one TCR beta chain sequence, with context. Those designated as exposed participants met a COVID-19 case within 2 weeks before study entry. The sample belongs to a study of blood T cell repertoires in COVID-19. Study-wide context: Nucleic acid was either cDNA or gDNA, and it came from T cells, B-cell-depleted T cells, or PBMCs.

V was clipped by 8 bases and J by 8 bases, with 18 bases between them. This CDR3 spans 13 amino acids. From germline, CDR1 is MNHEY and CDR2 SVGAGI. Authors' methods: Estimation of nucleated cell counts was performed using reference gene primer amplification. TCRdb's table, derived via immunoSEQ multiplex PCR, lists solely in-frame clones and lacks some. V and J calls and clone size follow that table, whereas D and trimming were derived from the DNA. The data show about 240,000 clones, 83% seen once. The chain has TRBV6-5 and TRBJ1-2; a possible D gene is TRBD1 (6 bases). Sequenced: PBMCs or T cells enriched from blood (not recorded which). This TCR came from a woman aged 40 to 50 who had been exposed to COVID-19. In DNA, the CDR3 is TGTGCCAGCGGGCAGGGGTTGCAACGAGGCTACACCTTC. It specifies CASGQGLQRGYTF.